This T cell receptor beta chain was sequenced in a study of CD8+ T cells in alopecia areata. Study-level results: Normal scalp had lower clonality than lesional scalp, with alopecia totalis/universalis lesions showing this most strongly. It was observed that many expanded lesional clones persisted in scalp and blood during tofacitinib.

Remarks on this clone: The antigen is not known.

V was clipped by 4 bases and J by 2 bases, with 12 bases between them. The CDR3 contains 14 residues. Germline assignment: CDR1 GTSNPN and CDR2 SVGIG (reference sequence). Treatment indicated: oral pan-JAK inhibitor, 5-10 mg twice daily. Alopecia areata patients gave lesional scalp punch biopsies and peripheral blood samples. Following RNA extraction, reverse transcription yielded cDNA that acted as the sequencing template. This table comes from immunoSEQ multiplex PCR, and its TCRdb copy is limited to in-frame clones, with some not included. Here the sample spans approximately 280,000 clones, roughly 60% being singletons.

J is TRBJ1-5 and V is TRBV30; TRBD1 might be the D (5 bases). Sequencing used CD4+ T cells sorted from blood, obtained at week 24, from a patient treated with tofacitinib. The source is a human donor with alopecia areata. The CDR3, as DNA: TGTGCCTGGACCCACGGGGCAGGCAATCAGCCCCAGCATTTT. It is translated as CAWTHGAGNQPQHF.